The 14 T cell receptor beta chains below were found in one sample sequenced in a study of OX40 agonist ivuxolimab in advanced cancers. Using immunoSEQ multiplex PCR, the repertoire was profiled, and TCRdb retains in-frame clones only, with some absent. The sample yields some 83,000 clones, roughly 84% seen once. The material was CD4+ or CD8+ T cells sorted from blood, obtained in a trial of the OX40 agonist ivuxolimab. All receptors come from an adult with an advanced solid tumor such as melanoma, head and neck, liver or kidney cancer.

V usage is TRBV7-2 and J usage is TRBJ2-2; D is unresolved. This CDR3 is built from 14 residues. The germline V gene has CDR1 SGHTA and CDR2 FQGNSA. Trimming stripped 6 bases from V and 7 bases from J, with 15 bases between. In DNA, the CDR3 is TGTGCCAGCAGGCCACCCATAAGGAACGGGGAGCTGTTTTTT. It yields the protein CASRPPIRNGELFF.

The chain combines TRBV15 with TRBJ1-5, with TRBD1 as a possible D gene (6 bases). This CDR3 has 15 amino acids. Per the germline V gene, CDR1 is LNHNV and CDR2 is YYDKDF (reference sequence). The V and J ends lost 1 base and 2 bases respectively, with 9 bases between them. CDR3 coding DNA: TGTGCCACCAGCAGAGGGGGGCAGGGCAATCAGCCCCAGCATTTT. It translates to CATSRGGQGNQPQHF.

J is TRBJ1-4 and V is TRBV5-1; no clear D gene. The CDR3 sequence is 15 residues long. Germline V lookup: CDR1 SGHRS, CDR2 YFSETQ. Trimming left V 7 bases short and J 5 bases short, with 18 bases between. CDR3 DNA sequence: TGCGCCAGCTTATTGGGCAGAAGGGAGAATGAAAAACTGTTTTTT. It is translated as CASLLGRRENEKLFF.

The rearrangement joins TRBV6-6 to TRBJ1-1; weak D call: TRBD1 (5 bases). The CDR3 consists of 13 residues. The germline gives CDR1 MNHNY, CDR2 SVGAGI (reference sequence). V lost 4 bases and J 5 bases, leaving 11 bases between the germline ends. In DNA, the CDR3 is TGTGCCAGCAGTTCCGTGGGGCTGACTGAAGCTTTCTTT. Translation: CASSSVGLTEAFF.

This chain uses TRBV9 with TRBJ1-1, with D uncertain. V was clipped by 0 bases and J by 3 bases, with 9 bases between them. The CDR3 is 14 residues long. Germline-derived CDR1 and CDR2 are SGDLS and YYNGEE. CDR3 residues: CASSVDPDYTEAFF. CDR3 nucleotide sequence: TGTGCCAGCAGCGTAGATCCGGATTACACTGAAGCTTTCTTT. The full variable domain, rest sourced from reference TRBV9 and TRBJ1-1, is DSGVTQTPKHLITATGQRVTLRCSPRSGDLSVYWYQQSLDQGLQFLIQYYNGEERAKGNILERFSAQQFPDLHSELNLSSLELGDSALYFCASSVDPDYTEAFFGQGTRLTVV.

In nucleotides, the CDR3 is TGTGCCAGCAGCTTTGGGGGCAGGGAGAAGGAAAAACTGTTTTTT. The encoded protein is CASSFGGREKEKLFF. The chain carries TRBV11-2 and TRBJ1-4, with a possible D match to TRBD1 (6 bases). This CDR3 has 15 amino acids. The germline CDR1 and CDR2 sequences are SGHAT and FQNNGV. Trimming pared 3 bases from V and 8 bases from J, leaving 16 bases between.

This clone was seen only once. The chain is built from TRBV5-4 and TRBJ2-3; the D call may be TRBD1 or TRBD2 (6 bases each). The CDR3 is 19 amino acids. From germline, CDR1 is SGHNT and CDR2 YYREEE (reference sequence). V gave up 0 bases and J gave up 0 bases, with 20 bases separating them. The DNA for the CDR3 is TGTGCCAGCAGCTTGGTCCCGTTGGGGGGCTCCCATAGCACAGATACGCAGTATTTT. Translation: CASSLVPLGGSHSTDTQYF.

The V and J genes are TRBV11-3 and TRBJ2-3; no definite D call. The germline V gene has CDR1 SGHNT and CDR2 YENEEA. Between the trimmed V and J ends, which lost 1 base and 4 bases, there was a span of 15 bases. The CDR3 is 16 amino acids. The DNA for the CDR3 is TGTGCCAGCAGCTTAGCTGCCGACCCCCTCCCAGATACGCAGTATTTT. It is translated as CASSLAADPLPDTQYF.

The chain combines TRBV11-3 with TRBJ2-2; D is unresolved. Trimming took 5 bases from V and 0 from J, leaving 10 bases between them. The CDR3 extends over 15 amino acids. The germline V gene encodes CDR1 SGHNT and CDR2 YENEEA. CDR3 amino acids: CASSPFGSNTGELFF. The DNA for the CDR3 is TGTGCCAGCAGCCCCTTTGGATCGAACACCGGGGAGCTGTTTTTT.

This clone was picked up one time. A junction boundary mismatches the germline segment, possibly from a read error. V gene TRBV7-6 combines with J gene TRBJ2-3, with 10 bases aligning to TRBD2. The CDR3 covers 15 residues. In germline, CDR1 is SGHVS, CDR2 FNYEAQ. The chain's CDR3 is CASSLSSGSRDTQYF. The CDR3 region has the DNA TGTGCCAGCAGCTTATCTAGCGGGAGCAGAGATACGCAGTATTTT.

This chain connects TRBV6-1 to TRBJ2-7, with D perhaps assigned TRBD1 or TRBD2 (5 bases each). The germline V and J ends were trimmed by 1 base and 4 bases, with 20 bases remaining between them. This CDR3 has 17 amino acids. The V gene's germline CDR1 is MNHNS and CDR2 SASEGT. In nucleotides, the CDR3 is TGTGCCAGCAGTGAAGAGAAGGGGACGGCGGAGTTGTACGAGCAGTACTTC. This sequence encodes CASSEEKGTAELYEQYF.

The chain joins TRBV19 to TRBJ1-1; tentatively, D is TRBD1 (5 bases). This CDR3 is built from 13 residues. V lost 4 bases and J lost 5, with 11 bases in between. Germline V gene data show CDR1 as LNHDA and CDR2 as SQIVND (reference sequence). The CDR3 DNA follows: TGTGCCAGTAGTAGTGGGGGATTGACTGAAGCTTTCTTT. Translating gives CASSSGGLTEAFF.

The chain employs TRBV30 and TRBJ2-1; D remains unclear. CDR3 length: 14 amino acids. The ends were cut back, 4 bases at V and 7 bases at J, with 17 bases in the middle. Germline assignment: CDR1 GTSNPN and CDR2 SVGIG (reference sequence). The CDR3 loop reads CAWNRALGWNEQFF. As DNA, the CDR3 is TGTGCCTGGAACCGGGCCTTAGGGTGGAATGAGCAGTTCTTC.

The chain employs TRBV6-1 and TRBJ2-1, with 8 bases fitting TRBD2. The germline V gene encodes CDR1 MNHNS and CDR2 SASEGT. V was clipped by 2 bases and J by 6 bases; unmatched bases: 9. The CDR3 has 16 residues. The CDR3 loop reads CASSESPGGRSNEQFF. DNA of the CDR3: TGTGCCAGCAGTGAATCCCCGGGGGGGCGGAGCAATGAGCAGTTCTTC.